Sequencing of this T cell receptor beta chain was carried out in a study of T cells after yellow fever vaccination. This clonotype was seen repeatedly, ten times or more. Its specificity is unknown. It was through 5'RACE template switching that TCR cDNA was made, with a universal primer site and UMIs added. TCRdb reprocessed the 5' RACE reads with MiXCR, giving one entry per CDR3 protein. The sample shows approximately 250,000 distinct CDR3 sequences, approximately 6.7% of them seen only once. The CDR3 has 14 amino acids. V was trimmed by 0 bases and J by 0 bases, leaving 6 bases between them. Per the germline V gene, CDR1 is SGHRS and CDR2 is YFSETQ. Study results and caveats: The bulk population could contribute abundant contaminating clonotypes to FACS-sorted repertoires. Reappearance after the booster was observed for most primary-vaccination clones (about 96% CD4, about 85% CD8).

The sequence was obtained from a man younger than 45 who received the YFV17D yellow fever vaccine. This chain connects TRBV5-1 to TRBJ1-1; D is unresolved. Sequencing used CD4+ T cells sorted from PBMCs, obtained on the day of the yellow fever booster vaccination. The CDR3 region has the DNA TGCGCCAGCAGCTTGGCCAGGCTGAACACTGAAGCTTTCTTT. Translating it yields CASSLARLNTEAFF.